Listed below are T cell receptor beta chains from one sample, sequenced in a study of molecular identifiers for immune sequencing clone quantification. TCRdb reprocessed the PCR reads with MiXCR, giving one entry per CDR3 protein. Found here are about 68,000 distinct CDR3 sequences, around 18% of them singletons; the top ten hold 1.5%. Specimen: naive CD8+ T cells from blood, with Jurkat cell RNA spiked in. The receptors originated from a human donor in good health. Some libraries in this study had Jurkat cell RNA spiked in. CDR3s leave out the opening cysteine and the closing phenylalanine or tryptophan. The order of the fields is V gene, D gene, CDR3 protein. D genes are given only for firm matches.

TRBV2	TRBD1	ASNVPQGTEAF
TRBV9	-	ASSLGTPYGYT
TRBV19	TRBD2	ASSIALAGGNEQF
TRBV27	-	ASSSGRTEAF
TRBV20-1	-	SARDLSYMGVYEQY
TRBV4-1	TRBD2	AGSQVLAGDYYNEQF
TRBV11-2	-	ASSQIAGDEQF
TRBV4-2	-	ASSQDWGELEQY
TRBV14	-	ASSHPGQHYEQY
TRBV20-1	-	SAWTSTGELF
TRBV20-1	-	SARDGGGYNEQF
TRBV6-1	-	ASNRREYTDTQY
TRBV4-1	-	ASSPRDASNTGELF
TRBV11-2	-	ASSFKGPAYEQY
TRBV7-9	-	ASSLDVQQLETQY
TRBV6-2/TRBV6-3	-	ASSTTTSYNEQF
TRBV5-1	-	ASSYRDTTSFSSGANVLT
TRBV4-2	-	ASSQVESGDEQF
TRBV7-7	-	ASSPNRQLNTGELF
TRBV24-1	-	ATSDWAPSNYGYT
TRBV27	-	ASSLSWEFNEQF
TRBV13	TRBD2	ASRAGGPTDTQY
TRBV29-1	TRBD2	SVEVWREATYEQY
TRBV27	-	ASSFILPEQINEQF